This TCR beta chain was captured in a study of T cell repertoires in cytomegalovirus infection. About the study: CMV infection and matching HLA type were both indicated by public TCR beta signatures.

Trimming pared 6 bases from V and 3 bases from J, leaving 14 bases between. Germline lookup yields CDR1 SEHNR and CDR2 FQNEAQ (reference sequence). The CDR3 loop spans 15 amino acids. A word on this clonotype: Its antigen remains unidentified.

Each CDR3 protein is one row after TCRdb ran MiXCR on the reads. This sample has tens of thousands of distinct CDR3 sequences, with 20% to 25% found just once. This sample comprised CD8+ T cells from cultured PBMCs, obtained from culture after CMV antigen stimulation. The chain employs TRBV7-9 and TRBJ1-4; perhaps TRBD1 as D (5 bases). This sequence originates from a human donor in good health (CMV status not recorded). Some clones in this sample may be carry-over from other donors' samples. CDR3: CASRRPGLANEKLFF. The CDR3 coding sequence is TGTGCCAGCAGGAGGCCGGGACTCGCTAATGAAAAACTGTTTTTT.